The clone carrying this T cell receptor (beta chain) has only a few counts. Its specificity is not known. V shed 3 bases and J shed 11 bases, with 19 bases lying between them. CDR1 is SGHAT, CDR2 FQNNGV, per germline. The CDR3 loop spans 14 amino acids. This sample is drawn from a study of CD8 T cells in ankylosing spondylitis. General observations from the study: As reported, disease-linked clones showed significant enrichment in matched ankylosing spondylitis synovial fluid. In synovial fluid and blood from reactive arthritis, some motif variants were previously reported. Ankylosing spondylitis blood appeared to carry a characteristic TCR beta motif of seven to nine highly homologous variants.

Construction of TCR beta libraries was performed using quantitative 5'-RACE with molecular barcodes. TCRdb called the 5' RACE reads again in MiXCR, with one record for every CDR3 protein. The data show hundreds of thousands of distinct CDR3 sequences, roughly 10% seen once. The TCR comes from a male donor with ankylosing spondylitis. This rearrangement joins TRBV11-2 to TRBJ1-1; the D gene is possibly TRBD1 (5 bases). Sequenced input: blood, either unsorted or a sorted T cell fraction (not recorded which). CDR3 nucleotides: TGTGCCAGCAGCTTTCCCCCGGGACCTGAGGGCGCTTTCTTT. Its translation: CASSFPPGPEGAFF.